This TCR beta chain derives from a study of blood T cell repertoires in COVID-19. Study details: Samples representing acute and convalescent COVID-19 were sourced from the United States, Italy and Spain. In each case, the material was cDNA or gDNA derived from T cells, B-cell-depleted T cells, or PBMCs.

With regard to this clone: The same CDR3 arises from other DNA sequences in this sample as well.

Original handling: From reference gene primer amplification, estimates of nucleated cell counts were derived. The protocol was immunoSEQ multiplex PCR, while the TCRdb copy is restricted to in-frame clones and leaves out a portion. V, J and clone size derive from that table, while D and trimming were established from the DNA sequence. This table has 160,000 or so clones, 89% appearing once. Germline V gene lookup returns CDR1 SGHRS and CDR2 YFSETQ. CDR3 length: 12 amino acids. V gave up 3 bases and J gave up 2 bases, with 5 bases separating them. What was sequenced was peripheral blood. This clonotype was obtained from a man in his sixties with acute or convalescent COVID-19. V and J are TRBV5-1 and TRBJ1-2; D is uncertain. The CDR3 loop reads CASSSSNYGYTF. CDR3 nucleotide sequence: TGCGCCAGCAGCTCATCAAACTATGGCTACACCTTC.